Sequencing of this T cell receptor (beta chain) was carried out in a study of shared clonotypes between healthy human individuals. Study findings and constraints: Between four donors, naive CD4 clonotypes were shared at a level of about 5%.

On this clone: Antigen: not known.

Germline V gene lookup returns CDR1 MNHNS and CDR2 SASEGT. Unmatched junction bases numbered 9, after V lost 4 bases and J lost 2 bases. The CDR3 length is 17 residues. The method was immunoSEQ multiplex PCR; TCRdb's version includes in-frame clones alone and lacks a portion of them. This table has 2,500,000 or so clones, roughly 93% appearing once. Sequences were obtained from naive CD4+ T cells from PBMCs. Subset denoted: CD45RA+ positively selected. The rearrangement joins TRBV6-1 to TRBJ1-5; 9 bases match TRBD1. The source of this sequence is a young man in good health. Some clones in this sample may be carry-over from other donors' samples. CDR3 sequence reads: CASSGPRQGGGNQPQHF. The CDR3 coding sequence is TGTGCCAGCAGTGGACCTAGACAGGGGGGCGGCAATCAGCCCCAGCATTTT.